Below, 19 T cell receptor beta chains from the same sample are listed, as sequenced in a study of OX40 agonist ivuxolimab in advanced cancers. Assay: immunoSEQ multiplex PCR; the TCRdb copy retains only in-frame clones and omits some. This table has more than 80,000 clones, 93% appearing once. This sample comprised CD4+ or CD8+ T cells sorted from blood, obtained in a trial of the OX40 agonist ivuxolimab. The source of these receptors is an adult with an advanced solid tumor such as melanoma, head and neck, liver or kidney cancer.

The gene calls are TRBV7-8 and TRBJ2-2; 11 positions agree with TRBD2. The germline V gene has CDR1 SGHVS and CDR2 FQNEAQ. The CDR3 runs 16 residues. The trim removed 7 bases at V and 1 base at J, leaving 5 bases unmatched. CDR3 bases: TGTGCCAGCAAGGCTAGCGGGGGGTTGAACACCGGGGAGCTGTTTTTT. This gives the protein CASKASGGLNTGELFF.

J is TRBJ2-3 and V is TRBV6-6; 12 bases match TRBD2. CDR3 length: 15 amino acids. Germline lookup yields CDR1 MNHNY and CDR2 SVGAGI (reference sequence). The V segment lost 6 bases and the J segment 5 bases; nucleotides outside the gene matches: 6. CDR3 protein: CASRASGGAGDTQYF. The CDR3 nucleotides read TGTGCCAGCAGGGCTAGCGGGGGGGCAGGAGATACGCAGTATTTT.

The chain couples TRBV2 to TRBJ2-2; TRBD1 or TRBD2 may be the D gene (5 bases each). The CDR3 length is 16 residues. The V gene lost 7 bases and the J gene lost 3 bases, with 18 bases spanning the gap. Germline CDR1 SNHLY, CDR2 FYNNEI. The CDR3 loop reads CASTPLRGSDTGELFF. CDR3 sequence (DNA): TGTGCCAGCACCCCGCTGAGGGGATCGGACACCGGGGAGCTGTTTTTT.

This CDR3 is CATSRDRYQPQHF. The DNA of the CDR3 is TGTGCCACCAGCAGAGATCGTTATCAGCCCCAGCATTTT. The chain links TRBV15 to TRBJ1-5; D unresolved. The germline CDR1 and CDR2 sequences are LNHNV and YYDKDF (reference sequence). The length of the CDR3 is 13 residues. The V gene lost 0 bases and the J gene lost 5 bases, with 5 bases spanning the gap.

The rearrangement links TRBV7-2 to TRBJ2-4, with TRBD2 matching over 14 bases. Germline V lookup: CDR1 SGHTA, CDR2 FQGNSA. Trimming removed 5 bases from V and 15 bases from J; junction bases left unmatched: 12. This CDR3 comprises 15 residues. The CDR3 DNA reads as TGTGCCAGCAGCCGCGTGGGACTAGCGGGGGCCCCTATGTACTTC. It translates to CASSRVGLAGAPMYF.

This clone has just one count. The CDR3 here is CASSSQGAAYNEQFF. The CDR3 region has the DNA TGCGCCAGCAGCTCCCAGGGGGCGGCCTACAATGAGCAGTTCTTC. The rearrangement joins TRBV5-1 to TRBJ2-1; 8 bases match TRBD1. The CDR3 sequence is 15 residues long. With 3 bases clipped from V and 2 bases from J, the junction kept 4 bases outside the gene matches. Germline lookup yields CDR1 SGHRS and CDR2 YFSETQ. Looking up the rest from reference TRBV5-1 and TRBJ2-1 gives the full variable domain: KAGVTQTPRYLIKTRGQQVTLSCSPISGHRSVSWYQQTPGQGLQFLFEYFSETQRNKGNFPGRFSGRQFSNSRSEMNVSTLELGDSALYLCASSSQGAAYNEQFFGPGTRLTVL.

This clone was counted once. The DNA of the CDR3 is TGTGCCTGGAGGGCGACGGGGACAGATACGCAGTATTTT. Amino acid sequence: CAWRATGTDTQYF. The V and J genes are TRBV30 and TRBJ2-3, with D maybe TRBD2 (5 bases). The CDR3 contains 13 residues. Germline loops: CDR1 GTSNPN, CDR2 SVGIG (reference sequence). V was clipped by 3 bases and J by 3 bases, with 10 bases between them.

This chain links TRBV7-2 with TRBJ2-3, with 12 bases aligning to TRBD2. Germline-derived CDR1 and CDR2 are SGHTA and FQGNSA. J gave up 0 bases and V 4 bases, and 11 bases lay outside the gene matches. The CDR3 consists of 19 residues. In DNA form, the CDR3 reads TGTGCCAGCAGCTCTATTCCGGGACTAGCGGGCTCTAGCACAGATACGCAGTATTTT. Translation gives CASSSIPGLAGSSTDTQYF.

The CDR3: CASSLTGTSKSAFF. The CDR3 nucleotides read TGTGCCAGCAGCTTAACCGGGACATCTAAGTCGGCTTTCTTT. This sequence joins TRBV6-5 and TRBJ1-1, with a weak D call TRBD1 (6 bases). CDR1 and CDR2 (germline): MNHEY, SVGAGI. The V and J ends lost 6 bases and 11 bases respectively, with 22 bases between them. This CDR3 contains 14 residues.

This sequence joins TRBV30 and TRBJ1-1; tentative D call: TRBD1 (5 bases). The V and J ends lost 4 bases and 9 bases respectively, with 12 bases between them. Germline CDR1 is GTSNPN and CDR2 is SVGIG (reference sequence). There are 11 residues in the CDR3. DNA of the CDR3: TGTGCCTGGACGACGGGGCTTAAAGCTTTCTTT. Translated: CAWTTGLKAFF.

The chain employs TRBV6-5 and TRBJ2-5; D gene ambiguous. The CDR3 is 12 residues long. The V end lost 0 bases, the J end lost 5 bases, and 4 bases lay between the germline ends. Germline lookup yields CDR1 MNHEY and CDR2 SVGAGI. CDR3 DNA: TGTGCCAGCAGTTACTCGTTTGAGACCCAGTACTTC. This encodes CASSYSFETQYF.

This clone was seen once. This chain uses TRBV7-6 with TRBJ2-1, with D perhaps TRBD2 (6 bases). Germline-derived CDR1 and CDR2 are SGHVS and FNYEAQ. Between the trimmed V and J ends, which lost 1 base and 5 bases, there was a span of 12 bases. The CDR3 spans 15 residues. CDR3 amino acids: CASSLGAGSHNEQFF. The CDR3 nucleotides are TGTGCCAGCAGCTTAGGGGCGGGGAGTCACAATGAGCAGTTCTTC. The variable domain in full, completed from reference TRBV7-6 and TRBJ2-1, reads GAGVSQSPRYKVTKRGQDVALRCDPISGHVSLYWYRQALGQGPEFLTYFNYEAQQDKSGLPNDRFSAERPEGSISTLTIQRTEQRDSAMYRCASSLGAGSHNEQFFGPGTRLTVL.

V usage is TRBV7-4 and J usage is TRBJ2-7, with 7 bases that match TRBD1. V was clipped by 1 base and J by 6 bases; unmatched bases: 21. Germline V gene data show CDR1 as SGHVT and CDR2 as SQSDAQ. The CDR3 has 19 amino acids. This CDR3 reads CASSLETAVERRGGGEQYV. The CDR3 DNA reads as TGTGCCAGCAGCTTAGAAACGGCAGTAGAGAGGCGAGGGGGCGGCGAGCAGTACGTC.

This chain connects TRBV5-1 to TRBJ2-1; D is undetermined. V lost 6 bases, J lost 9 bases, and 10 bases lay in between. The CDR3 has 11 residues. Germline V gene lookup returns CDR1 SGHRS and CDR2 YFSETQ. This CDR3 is CASMEGIEQFF. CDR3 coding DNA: TGCGCCAGCATGGAAGGAATTGAGCAGTTCTTC. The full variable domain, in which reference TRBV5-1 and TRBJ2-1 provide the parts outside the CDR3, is KAGVTQTPRYLIKTRGQQVTLSCSPISGHRSVSWYQQTPGQGLQFLFEYFSETQRNKGNFPGRFSGRQFSNSRSEMNVSTLELGDSALYLCASMEGIEQFFGPGTRLTVL.

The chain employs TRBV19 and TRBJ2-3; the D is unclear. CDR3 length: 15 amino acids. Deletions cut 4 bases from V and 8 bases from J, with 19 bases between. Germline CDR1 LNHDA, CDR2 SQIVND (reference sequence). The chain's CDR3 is CASSTTPLSRGTQYF. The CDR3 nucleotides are TGTGCCAGTAGTACTACCCCTCTTTCCCGAGGTACGCAGTATTTT.

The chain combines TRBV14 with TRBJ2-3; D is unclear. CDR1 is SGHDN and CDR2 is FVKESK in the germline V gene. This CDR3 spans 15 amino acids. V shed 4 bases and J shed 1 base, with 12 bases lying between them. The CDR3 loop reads CASSPLFPGTDTQYF. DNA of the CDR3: TGTGCCAGCAGCCCCCTTTTTCCCGGCACAGATACGCAGTATTTT.

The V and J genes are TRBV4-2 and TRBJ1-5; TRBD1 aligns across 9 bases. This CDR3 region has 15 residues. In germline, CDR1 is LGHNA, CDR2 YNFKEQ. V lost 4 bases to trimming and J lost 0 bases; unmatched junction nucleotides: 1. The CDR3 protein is CASSRDRDSNQPQHF. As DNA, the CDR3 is TGTGCCAGCAGCCGGGACAGGGATAGCAATCAGCCCCAGCATTTT.

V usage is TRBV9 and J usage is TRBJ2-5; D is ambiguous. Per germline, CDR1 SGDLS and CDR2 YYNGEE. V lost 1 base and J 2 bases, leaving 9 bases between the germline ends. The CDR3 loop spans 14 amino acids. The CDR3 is CASSVRPRQETQYF. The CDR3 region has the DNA TGTGCCAGCAGCGTACGCCCTAGACAAGAGACCCAGTACTTC. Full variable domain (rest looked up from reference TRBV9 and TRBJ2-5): DSGVTQTPKHLITATGQRVTLRCSPRSGDLSVYWYQQSLDQGLQFLIQYYNGEERAKGNILERFSAQQFPDLHSELNLSSLELGDSALYFCASSVRPRQETQYFGPGTRLLVL.

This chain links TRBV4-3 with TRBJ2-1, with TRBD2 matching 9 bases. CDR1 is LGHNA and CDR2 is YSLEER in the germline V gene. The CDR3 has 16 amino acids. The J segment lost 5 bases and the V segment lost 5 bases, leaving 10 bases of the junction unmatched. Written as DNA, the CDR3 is TGCGCCAGCAGCTACCAAGAGAGCGGGGGGCACAATGAGCAGTTCTTC. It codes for CASSYQESGGHNEQFF.